Below, 15 T cell receptor beta chains from the same sample are listed, as sequenced in a study of CD8 T cells in Susac syndrome. RNA in amounts of roughly 0.5 to 1 ug was reverse transcribed with random hexamers. In TCRdb, the immunoSEQ multiplex PCR reads were re-called with MiXCR into one record per CDR3 protein. The sample has fewer than 350,000 distinct CDR3 sequences, about 82% seen once. The source material was CD8+ T cells from PBMCs. The receptors come from a human donor with multiple sclerosis.

V usage is TRBV6-2 or TRBV6-3 and J usage is TRBJ2-7; TRBD2 matches at 12 bases. The CDR3 loop spans 15 amino acids. Germline V gene sequence: CDR1 MNHEY, CDR2 SVGEGT. V was clipped by 10 bases and J by 7 bases; unmatched bases: 14. The CDR3 DNA reads TGTGCCACCGACCTCGCTAGCGGGGGGGCTGTGGAGCAGTACTTC. It encodes CATDLASGGAVEQYF.

This sequence joins TRBV6-6 and TRBJ2-7, with D perhaps TRBD2 (6 bases). The germline V and J ends were trimmed by 3 bases and 3 bases, with 15 bases remaining between them. Germline CDR1 MNHNY, CDR2 SVGAGI (reference sequence). There are 15 residues in the CDR3. The CDR3 DNA reads as TGTGCCAGCAGTTATCGGGGGACCCATTTCTACGAGCAGTACTTC. Its translation: CASSYRGTHFYEQYF.

This clonotype was detected a few times. J is TRBJ2-1 and V is TRBV25-1, with D unresolved. Per germline, CDR1 MGHDK and CDR2 SYGVNS. The V and J ends lost 5 bases and 5 bases respectively, with 4 bases between them. CDR3 size: 11 residues. CDR3 protein: CASSFNNEQFF. For the CDR3, the DNA is TGTGCCAGCAGTTTTAACAATGAGCAGTTCTTC.

J is TRBJ1-2 and V is TRBV18, with TRBD1 as a possible D gene (6 bases). Germline CDR1 and CDR2: KGHSH and LQKENI. The CDR3 is 15 residues long. V lost 3 bases and J 4 bases, leaving 15 bases between the germline ends. The CDR3 spells CASSPFGGLGYGYTF. The CDR3 DNA sequence: TGTGCCAGCTCACCGTTCGGGGGGCTCGGCTATGGCTACACCTTC.

The genes are TRBV27 and TRBJ1-5, with D maybe TRBD1 (6 bases). The CDR3 is 16 residues long. Trimming shortened V by 1 base and J by 2 bases, and 12 bases separated the two germline ends. CDR1 and CDR2 (germline): MNHEY, SMNVEV (reference sequence). The CDR3 DNA sequence: TGTGCCAGCAGTTTATGGGGGCAGTGGGGCAATCAGCCCCAGCATTTT. This encodes CASSLWGQWGNQPQHF.

The chain links TRBV9 to TRBJ2-3; 10 bases are shared with TRBD2. V was clipped by 0 bases and J by 0 bases; unmatched bases: 7. Germline CDR1 reads SGDLS; CDR2 reads YYNGEE. The length of the CDR3 is 18 residues. CDR3 loop: CASSVGLAGPTSTDTQYF. CDR3 coding DNA: TGTGCCAGCAGCGTAGGACTAGCGGGCCCAACTAGCACAGATACGCAGTATTTT.

In this sample, this clonotype turned up once. V gene TRBV28 combines with J gene TRBJ2-4; D ambiguous. The length of the CDR3 is 16 residues. Deletions cut 5 bases from V and 0 bases from J, with 14 bases between. Germline assignment: CDR1 MDHEN and CDR2 SYDVKM. The CDR3 bases are TGTGCCAGCAGTCTTGGGCCTTTGGTAGCCAAAAACATTCAGTACTTC. Translating it yields CASSLGPLVAKNIQYF.

The V and J genes are TRBV9 and TRBJ1-2, with no clear D. Germline CDR1 and CDR2: SGDLS and YYNGEE. V lost 0 bases and J 5 bases, leaving 11 bases between the germline ends. This CDR3 comprises 14 residues. The CDR3 sequence: CASSVAEPEYGYTF. The CDR3 nucleotides read TGTGCCAGCAGCGTAGCTGAGCCGGAATATGGCTACACCTTC.

The gene calls are TRBV19 and TRBJ2-7; 12 bases map to TRBD2. The CDR3 has 15 amino acids. Looked up from germline, CDR1 is LNHDA and CDR2 is SQIVND (reference sequence). The V segment lost 6 bases and the J segment 2 bases; nucleotides outside the gene matches: 5. Here the CDR3 DNA reads TGTGCCAGTAGACCAGGACTAGCGGGACCCTACGAGCAGTACTTC. The encoded protein is CASRPGLAGPYEQYF. Based on the CDR3 plus reference TRBV19 and TRBJ2-7, the full variable domain is DGGITQSPKYLFRKEGQNVTLSCEQNLNHDAMYWYRQDPGQGLRLIYYSQIVNDFQKGDIAEGYSVSREKKESFPLTVTSAQKNPTAFYLCASRPGLAGPYEQYFGPGTRLTVT.

This rearrangement joins TRBV7-2 to TRBJ2-1, with TRBD2 as a possible D gene (5 bases). The CDR3 spans 14 residues. V shed 2 bases and J shed 8 bases, with 13 bases lying between them. Germline assignment: CDR1 SGHTA and CDR2 FQGNSA. The CDR3 is CASSLIGSLDEQFF. CDR3 DNA sequence: TGTGCCAGCAGCTTAATAGGGAGTTTAGATGAGCAGTTCTTC.

The genes are TRBV4-1 and TRBJ2-2; a weak D match, TRBD1 (6 bases). The V gene lost 4 bases and the J gene lost 7 bases, with 13 bases spanning the gap. The germline gives CDR1 MGHRA, CDR2 YSYEKL. This CDR3 region has 14 residues. The CDR3 here is CASSLWQGYGELFF. CDR3 coding DNA: TGCGCCAGCAGCCTCTGGCAGGGGTACGGGGAGCTGTTTTTT.

V and J are TRBV9 and TRBJ2-7; possible D gene TRBD2, 6 bases. Per germline, CDR1 SGDLS and CDR2 YYNGEE. This CDR3 is 14 amino acids long. Trimming left V 0 bases short and J 5 bases short, with 12 bases between. The CDR3 spells CASSVGSSGDEQYF. DNA of the CDR3: TGTGCCAGCAGCGTAGGTAGTAGCGGCGACGAGCAGTACTTC.

This clonotype was counted only a few times. The chain uses TRBV7-2 and TRBJ2-3; 10 nucleotides match TRBD2. V was pared by 6 bases and J by 3 bases, with 6 bases of the junction left unmatched. This CDR3 contains 15 residues. The V gene's germline CDR1 is SGHTA and CDR2 FQGNSA. The CDR3 spells CASSPLAGVTDTQYF. The CDR3 DNA follows: TGTGCCAGCAGTCCGCTAGCGGGAGTAACAGATACGCAGTATTTT.

This sequence joins TRBV6-6 and TRBJ2-1, with D maybe TRBD2 (6 bases). Germline CDR1 is MNHNY and CDR2 is SVGAGI (reference sequence). V lost 2 bases and J 7 bases, leaving 12 bases between the germline ends. This CDR3 spans 14 amino acids. CDR3 sequence reads: CASSYPSAVNEQFF. The CDR3 DNA reads as TGTGCCAGCAGTTACCCTAGCGCCGTAAATGAGCAGTTCTTC.

The J gene is TRBJ2-1, the V gene TRBV28; 7 bases agree with TRBD1. The length of the CDR3 is 19 residues. The V and J ends lost 6 bases and 5 bases, in that order; junction bases with no gene match: 22. Germline V gene lookup returns CDR1 MDHEN and CDR2 SYDVKM. The CDR3 DNA is TGTGCCAGCAGGGATGGCAAGGGGGCGCGAGTATCGTCTCACAATGAGCAGTTCTTC. Amino acid sequence: CASRDGKGARVSSHNEQFF.